The 5 T cell receptor beta chains given below trace back to one sample, sequenced in a study of T cells in Graves' hyperthyroidism and ophthalmopathy. It was RNA transcripts that yielded the amplified TCR beta CDR3 regions. RT-PCR in the first round (using the HTBI primer set) targeted the TCR CDR3. Each CDR3 protein gets one entry after TCRdb re-called the multiplex PCR reads with MiXCR. The table lists about 400,000 distinct CDR3 sequences, about 15% of them singletons. Sequenced input: blood. The origin of the receptors is a woman aged 25 to 45 with Graves' hyperthyroidism.

At least ten counts were recorded for this clonotype. The rearrangement links TRBV2 to TRBJ2-1, with TRBD1 identical over 10 bases. CDR1 is SNHLY, CDR2 FYNNEI, per germline. The CDR3 covers 13 residues. J was trimmed by 5 bases and V by 6 bases; bases with no gene match: 1. The CDR3 protein is CASRGQGNNEQFF. In DNA form, the CDR3 reads TGTGCCAGCAGGGGACAGGGGAACAATGAGCAGTTCTTC.

This clonotype was detected ten times or more. The rearrangement uses TRBV20-1 and TRBJ2-7; D is unresolved. Germline V CDR1 and CDR2: DFQATT, SNEGSKA (reference sequence). V was clipped by 0 bases and J by 4 bases, with 4 bases between them. This CDR3 is 11 amino acids long. The CDR3 region is CSARDIYEQYF. CDR3 sequence (DNA): TGCAGTGCTAGAGATATTTACGAGCAGTACTTC.

Many counts were recorded for this clonotype. CDR3 residues: CASSYEGIGYTF. The DNA for the CDR3 is TGTGCCAGCAGTTACGAGGGGATCGGCTACACCTTC. The chain combines TRBV28 with TRBJ1-2, with a weak D call TRBD1 (5 bases). Germline loops: CDR1 MDHEN, CDR2 SYDVKM. This CDR3 has 12 residues. With 4 bases removed from V and 8 bases from J, the gap between germline ends came to 11 bases.

This chain joins TRBV20-1 and TRBJ2-6; possibly TRBD1 for D (6 bases). This CDR3 has 16 amino acids. Germline lookup yields CDR1 DFQATT and CDR2 SNEGSKA (reference sequence). V shed 0 bases and J shed 0 bases, with 9 bases lying between them. The CDR3, as DNA: TGCAGTGCTAGAGATTCAGGGGCCTCTGGGGCCAACGTCCTGACTTTC. As protein: CSARDSGASGANVLTF.

This clonotype occurred many times. This chain joins TRBV27 and TRBJ2-1; TRBD2 matches 8 bases. Germline V lookup: CDR1 MNHEY, CDR2 SMNVEV (reference sequence). Trimming cost V 5 bases and J 7 bases; bases outside gene matches: 13. The CDR3 spans 16 residues. Written as DNA, the CDR3 is TGTGCCAGCAGTCCGGCGGGACTAGTATGGAGTAATGAGCAGTTCTTC. Amino acids: CASSPAGLVWSNEQFF.